This T cell receptor beta chain was profiled in a study of identical twins. General observations from the study: Twin pairs had excess sharing that was weaker in beta out-of-frame sequences. Invariant cells of the MAIT and iNKT types might have partly distorted the zero-insertion analyses.

TCRdb re-derived calls from the 5' RACE reads in MiXCR, one entry per CDR3 protein. The sample has 210,000 or so distinct CDR3 sequences; 6% to 9% are singletons. CDR3 length: 16 residues. Per germline, CDR1 MNHEY and CDR2 SMNVEV (reference sequence). V lost 2 bases to trimming and J lost 4 bases; unmatched junction nucleotides: 7. This clonotype was detected only a few times. Its antigen remains unknown. This same sample was also part of a study on yellow fever vaccine responses in identical twins. This second report adds: The T cell response to vaccination in identical twins was reportedly partly convergent and partly personalized.

Sequencing was done on a sample of memory (CD45RO+) T cells sorted from blood. This rearrangement joins TRBV27 to TRBJ2-3, with 9 bases fitting TRBD2. This TCR came from a woman between 18 and 29 years old in good health. DNA of the CDR3: TGTGCCAGCAGTTTAGCCTCTAGCGGGAATCCAGATACGCAGTATTTT. Its translation: CASSLASSGNPDTQYF.